A selection of T cell receptor beta chains follows, all from one sample in a study of monozygotic twins with inflammatory bowel disease. Following a re-call of the 5' RACE reads, TCRdb has one entry per CDR3 protein and lacks DNA. There are 330,000 or so distinct CDR3 sequences in the sample, with 2% to 2.5% held by the top ten. Material for sequencing was blood. These receptors were collected from a human donor with ulcerative colitis or Crohn's disease, or a healthy co-twin of an affected twin (not recorded which). The CDR3 runs from the conserved cysteine through the conserved F or W. Fields, in order: V gene, J gene, CDR3 protein.

v_gene: TRBV20-1; j_gene: TRBJ2-2; CDR3aa: CSARYSGRENTGELFF
v_gene: TRBV5-1; j_gene: TRBJ2-3; CDR3aa: CASRQDLDTQYF
v_gene: TRBV2; j_gene: TRBJ2-7; CDR3aa: CASCETLEAYEQYF
v_gene: TRBV6-5; j_gene: TRBJ2-7; CDR3aa: CASSFARTVSYEQYF
v_gene: TRBV6-1; j_gene: TRBJ1-5; CDR3aa: CASRAPAAGQPQHF
v_gene: TRBV7-9; j_gene: TRBJ2-1; CDR3aa: CASSALIGTPDNEQFF
v_gene: TRBV12-3/TRBV12-4; j_gene: TRBJ2-7; CDR3aa: CASSSDAYEQYF
v_gene: TRBV21-1; j_gene: TRBJ1-1; CDR3aa: CASSKLLNTEAFF
v_gene: TRBV24-1; j_gene: TRBJ2-2; CDR3aa: CATSDDRRNTGELFF
v_gene: TRBV19; j_gene: TRBJ1-2; CDR3aa: CASSIDYYGYTF
v_gene: TRBV5-8; j_gene: TRBJ2-3; CDR3aa: CASSSDRTRGLSGDTQYF
v_gene: TRBV5-4; j_gene: TRBJ2-3; CDR3aa: CASSLGTGYTDTQYF
v_gene: TRBV10-3; j_gene: TRBJ2-1; CDR3aa: CAIRAGGQYNEQFF
v_gene: TRBV12-3/TRBV12-4; j_gene: TRBJ1-2; CDR3aa: CASSLITGAGGF
v_gene: TRBV4-2; j_gene: TRBJ2-3; CDR3aa: CASSRRTGTGGVDTQYF
v_gene: TRBV5-1; j_gene: TRBJ2-3; CDR3aa: CASSLSEGELDTQYF
v_gene: TRBV5-1; j_gene: TRBJ2-7; CDR3aa: CASKFLADSSYEQYF
v_gene: TRBV12-3/TRBV12-4; j_gene: TRBJ1-1; CDR3aa: CASSLALGTEAFF
v_gene: TRBV27; j_gene: TRBJ2-3; CDR3aa: CASSAGFYDTQYF
v_gene: TRBV28; j_gene: TRBJ1-2; CDR3aa: CASSRGTTNYGYTF
v_gene: TRBV7-2; j_gene: TRBJ1-1; CDR3aa: CASSSGPGQGTEAFF
v_gene: TRBV20-1; j_gene: TRBJ2-3; CDR3aa: CSASTWGLTDTQYF
v_gene: TRBV27; j_gene: TRBJ2-4; CDR3aa: CASRRGTGSNIQYF
v_gene: TRBV30; j_gene: TRBJ1-1; CDR3aa: CAWTTGVNTEAFF
v_gene: TRBV6-5; j_gene: TRBJ2-7; CDR3aa: CASSYSKGSPYEQYF
v_gene: TRBV27; j_gene: TRBJ2-1; CDR3aa: CASSTLWGNSYNEQFF
v_gene: TRBV7-9; j_gene: TRBJ1-1; CDR3aa: CASSFGGVNTEAFF
v_gene: TRBV12-3/TRBV12-4; j_gene: TRBJ1-2; CDR3aa: CASSLARSGYTF
v_gene: TRBV28; j_gene: TRBJ2-1; CDR3aa: CASSQQGKGYNEQFF
v_gene: TRBV24-1; j_gene: TRBJ2-7; CDR3aa: CATSDPTSGRREQYF
v_gene: TRBV5-6; j_gene: TRBJ2-7; CDR3aa: CASSLGIVQGLYEQYF
v_gene: TRBV24-1; j_gene: TRBJ1-1; CDR3aa: CATSPGRDTEAFF
v_gene: TRBV7-8; j_gene: TRBJ1-2; CDR3aa: CASSSRTERGYTF
v_gene: TRBV5-1; j_gene: TRBJ2-5; CDR3aa: CASSPGDARETQYF
v_gene: TRBV7-9; j_gene: TRBJ2-1; CDR3aa: CASSRGLTTYNEQFF
v_gene: TRBV30; j_gene: TRBJ1-1; CDR3aa: CAWEKGWTEAFF
v_gene: TRBV12-3/TRBV12-4; j_gene: TRBJ2-3; CDR3aa: CASSFSGGSTDTQYF
v_gene: TRBV20-1; j_gene: TRBJ1-3; CDR3aa: CSASAPGGGNTIYF
v_gene: TRBV5-1; j_gene: TRBJ2-3; CDR3aa: CASSLSRGEDTQYF
v_gene: TRBV18; j_gene: TRBJ1-2; CDR3aa: CASSPPDGLGYTF
v_gene: TRBV6-2/TRBV6-3; j_gene: TRBJ1-1; CDR3aa: CASSINRSPRGTEAFF
v_gene: TRBV29-1; j_gene: TRBJ2-1; CDR3aa: CSVWGTGFNEQFF
v_gene: TRBV7-8; j_gene: TRBJ1-4; CDR3aa: CASSFNQPGEKLFF
v_gene: TRBV27; j_gene: TRBJ1-1; CDR3aa: CASSNRGGTEAFF
v_gene: TRBV5-4; j_gene: TRBJ1-1; CDR3aa: CASSGGQGPEAFF
v_gene: TRBV29-1; j_gene: TRBJ2-3; CDR3aa: CSVGLAGGTDTQYF
v_gene: TRBV2; j_gene: TRBJ1-5; CDR3aa: CATRVGPYSNQPQHF
v_gene: TRBV7-2; j_gene: TRBJ1-2; CDR3aa: CASSLSGQGAYTF
v_gene: TRBV7-8; j_gene: TRBJ2-2; CDR3aa: CASRNRVQNTGELFF
v_gene: TRBV20-1; j_gene: TRBJ2-7; CDR3aa: CSARRGAGGVAYEQYF